This T cell receptor beta chain was profiled in a study of blood T cell repertoires in COVID-19. About the research overall: Sources were T cells, B-cell-depleted T cells, or PBMCs; the material itself was cDNA or gDNA.

V lost 5 bases, J lost 1 base, and 30 bases lay in between. Germline V gene lookup returns CDR1 WNHNN and CDR2 SYGVQD (reference sequence). The CDR3 extends over 21 amino acids. Cohort assignment relied on participant-reported clinical history. Profiled with immunoSEQ multiplex PCR; TCRdb holds only in-frame clones, not every one. This table holds a few hundred thousand clones, approximately 90% found once. The clonotype was recovered from a man aged 18 to 30 with acute COVID-19. The chain recombines TRBV10-1 with TRBJ2-1; a weak D match, TRBD2 (7 bases). Sequencing used PBMCs or T cells enriched from blood (not recorded which). The CDR3 loop is CASSPSLGGDTGCHSYNEQFF. For the CDR3, the DNA is TGCGCCAGCAGTCCCTCATTGGGGGGGGACACCGGATGTCATTCCTACAATGAGCAGTTCTTC.